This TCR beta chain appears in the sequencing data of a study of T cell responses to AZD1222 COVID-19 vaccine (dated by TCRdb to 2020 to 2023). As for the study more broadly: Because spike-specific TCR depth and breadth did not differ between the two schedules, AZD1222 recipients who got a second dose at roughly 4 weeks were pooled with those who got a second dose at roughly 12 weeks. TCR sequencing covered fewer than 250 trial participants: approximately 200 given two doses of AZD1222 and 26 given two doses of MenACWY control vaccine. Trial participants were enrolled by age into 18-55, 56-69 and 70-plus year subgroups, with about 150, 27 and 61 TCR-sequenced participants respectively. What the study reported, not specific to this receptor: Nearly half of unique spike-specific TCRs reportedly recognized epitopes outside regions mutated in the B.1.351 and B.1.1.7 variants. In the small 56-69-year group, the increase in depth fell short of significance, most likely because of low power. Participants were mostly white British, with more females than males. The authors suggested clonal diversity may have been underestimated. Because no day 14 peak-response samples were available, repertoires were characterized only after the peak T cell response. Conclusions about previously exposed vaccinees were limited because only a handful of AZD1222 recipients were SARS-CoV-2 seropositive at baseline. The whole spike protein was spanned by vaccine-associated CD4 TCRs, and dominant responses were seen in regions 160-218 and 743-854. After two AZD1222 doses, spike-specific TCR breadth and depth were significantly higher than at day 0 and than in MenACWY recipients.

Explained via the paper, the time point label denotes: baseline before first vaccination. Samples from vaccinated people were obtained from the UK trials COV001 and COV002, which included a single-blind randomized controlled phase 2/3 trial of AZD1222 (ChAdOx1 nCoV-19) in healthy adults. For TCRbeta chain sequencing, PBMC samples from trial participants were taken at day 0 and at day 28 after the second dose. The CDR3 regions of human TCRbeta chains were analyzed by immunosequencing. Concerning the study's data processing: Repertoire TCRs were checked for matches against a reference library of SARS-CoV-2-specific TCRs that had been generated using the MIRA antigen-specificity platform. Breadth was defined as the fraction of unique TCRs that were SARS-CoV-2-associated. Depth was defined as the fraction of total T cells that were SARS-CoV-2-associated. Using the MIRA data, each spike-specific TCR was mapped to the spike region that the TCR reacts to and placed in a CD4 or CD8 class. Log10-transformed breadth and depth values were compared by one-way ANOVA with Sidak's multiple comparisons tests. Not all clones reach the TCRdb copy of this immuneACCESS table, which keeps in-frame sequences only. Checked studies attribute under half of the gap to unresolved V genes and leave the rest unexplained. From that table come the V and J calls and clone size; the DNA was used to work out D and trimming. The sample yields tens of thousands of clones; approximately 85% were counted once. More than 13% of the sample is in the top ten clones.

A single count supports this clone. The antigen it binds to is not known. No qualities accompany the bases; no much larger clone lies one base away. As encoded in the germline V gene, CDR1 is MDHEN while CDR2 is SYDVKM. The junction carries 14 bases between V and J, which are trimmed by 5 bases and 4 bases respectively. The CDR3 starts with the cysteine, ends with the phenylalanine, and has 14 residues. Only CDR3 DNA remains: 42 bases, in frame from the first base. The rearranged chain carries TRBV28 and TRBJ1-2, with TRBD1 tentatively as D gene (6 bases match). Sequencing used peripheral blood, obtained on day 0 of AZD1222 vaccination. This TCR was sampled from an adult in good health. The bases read TGTGCCAGCAGTACCCCGGGACACGGCTATGGCTACACCTTC. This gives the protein CASSTPGHGYGYTF.